This T cell receptor beta chain was observed in a study of blood T cell repertoires in COVID-19. Study details: The United States, Italy and Spain supplied acute and convalescent COVID-19 samples. T cells, B-cell-depleted T cells, or PBMCs supplied cDNA or gDNA.

Per the original data handling: Estimation of nucleated cell counts relied on the amplification of reference gene primers. Data came from immunoSEQ multiplex PCR; TCRdb stores just in-frame clones and leaves some out. The DNA gave D and trimming, while V, J and clone size come from that table. The sample lists under 150,000 clones, approximately 85% seen once, with 5.5% in the top ten. V lost 0 bases and J lost 1; bases outside the gene matches: 3. The CDR3 contains 15 residues. Germline V gene data show CDR1 as SGHDT and CDR2 as YYEEEE. While infection was still active, Seattle patients were enrolled and then followed longitudinally.

Sample: peripheral blood. The rearrangement uses TRBV5-6 and TRBJ1-1, with 7 nucleotides matching TRBD1. This receptor was taken from an older woman with COVID-19, enrolled during active disease. CDR3 in amino acids: CASSLEGARNTEAFF. The CDR3, as DNA: TGTGCCAGCAGCTTGGAGGGGGCGAGGAACACTGAAGCTTTCTTT.